This TCR beta chain was recorded in a study of CD8 T cells in ankylosing spondylitis. General observations from the study: Disease-associated clones were reportedly significantly overrepresented in matched ankylosing spondylitis synovial fluid. Both synovial fluid and blood in reactive arthritis had previously been reported to carry some motif variants. A TCR beta motif of about eight highly homologous variants appeared characteristic of ankylosing spondylitis blood. Disease-linked clones displayed a CD8+ phenotype and appeared relatively rarely in peripheral blood.

The sample holds a few counts of this clonotype. Its antigen is unidentified. Researchers built TCR beta libraries using quantitative 5'-RACE with molecular barcodes. One entry per CDR3 protein, called by TCRdb with MiXCR from the 5' RACE reads. The sample lists hundreds of thousands of distinct CDR3 sequences, roughly 13% seen once, with under 7.5% in the top ten. CDR1 and CDR2 (germline): DFQATT, SNEGSKA (reference sequence). The CDR3 spans 15 residues. V lost 5 bases and J lost 5; bases outside the gene matches: 12. Sequencing was done on a sample of blood, either unsorted or a sorted T cell fraction (not recorded which). The rearrangement uses TRBV20-1 and TRBJ1-2; TRBD1 aligns across 9 bases. The receptor comes from a male donor with ankylosing spondylitis. CDR3 amino acids: CSAEPRDRVDYGYTF. CDR3 bases: TGCAGTGCTGAGCCAAGGGACAGGGTGGATTATGGCTACACCTTC.